Each of the 25 T cell receptor beta chains below was sequenced from the same sample in a study of OX40 agonist ivuxolimab in advanced cancers. Sequenced by immunoSEQ multiplex PCR; TCRdb stores in-frame clones only, minus some. The table has approximately 40,000 clones, around 83% seen once. This material consisted of CD4+ or CD8+ T cells sorted from blood, taken in a trial of the OX40 agonist ivuxolimab. These receptors were taken from an adult with an advanced solid tumor such as melanoma, head and neck, liver or kidney cancer.

The genes are TRBV27 and TRBJ2-1; 7 positions agree with TRBD1. Trimming cost V 8 bases and J 6 bases; bases outside gene matches: 7. CDR1 and CDR2 (germline): MNHEY, SMNVEV (reference sequence). The CDR3 consists of 13 residues. CDR3 in amino acids: CASGDRAVNEQFF. The CDR3 DNA is TGTGCCAGCGGGGACAGAGCAGTCAATGAGCAGTTCTTC.

This sequence joins TRBV9 and TRBJ2-2; D is ambiguous. The CDR3 runs 15 residues. Germline CDR1 SGDLS, CDR2 YYNGEE. V lost 0 bases, J lost 2 bases, and 8 bases lay in between. CDR3 sequence: CASSVGTRNTGELFF. The CDR3 DNA is TGTGCCAGCAGCGTAGGGACCAGAAACACCGGGGAGCTGTTTTTT.

V is TRBV4-1 and J is TRBJ2-2; 16 nucleotides align to TRBD2. The V segment lost 3 bases and the J segment 3 bases; nucleotides outside the gene matches: 1. Germline CDR1 reads MGHRA; CDR2 reads YSYEKL. CDR3 length: 17 residues. The CDR3 spells CASSHGTSGGDTGELFF. The CDR3 DNA is TGCGCCAGCAGCCATGGGACTAGCGGGGGGGACACCGGGGAGCTGTTTTTT.

This chain uses TRBV27 with TRBJ2-1; TRBD2 agrees at 10 bases. There are 14 residues in the CDR3. Germline values: CDR1 MNHEY, CDR2 SMNVEV (reference sequence). J lost 9 bases, V lost 3 bases, and 5 bases had no gene match. The CDR3 nucleotides are TGTGCCAGCAGTTTGAAGCTAGCGGGAGTTGAGCAGTTCTTC. This codes for CASSLKLAGVEQFF.

The chain has TRBV7-9 and TRBJ2-5, with 11 bases fitting TRBD2. V shed 4 bases, J shed 3 bases, and the junction held 10 bases outside the gene matches. There are 17 residues in the CDR3. Germline lookup yields CDR1 SEHNR and CDR2 FQNEAQ (reference sequence). The CDR3 DNA follows: TGTGCCAGCAGCTCATCGGCTAGCGGGGGGCTCAAAGAGACCCAGTACTTC. This translates into CASSSSASGGLKETQYF.

The rearrangement uses TRBV5-1 and TRBJ2-1; 9 nucleotides agree with TRBD2. J gave up 3 bases and V 1 base, and 5 bases lay outside the gene matches. The V gene's germline CDR1 is SGHRS and CDR2 YFSETQ. This CDR3 spans 16 amino acids. The CDR3 DNA follows: TGCGCCAGCAGCTTGCGGCCTAGCGGGGACTACAATGAGCAGTTCTTC. It translates to CASSLRPSGDYNEQFF.

In this sample, this clone turned up once. The chain links TRBV5-4 to TRBJ2-2; a weak D match, TRBD2 (5 bases). The CDR3 totals 14 residues. Deletions cut 7 bases from V and 0 bases from J, with 10 bases between. The V gene's germline CDR1 is SGHNT and CDR2 YYREEE (reference sequence). The CDR3 coding sequence is TGTGCCAGCGGCTACGGGGCGAACACCGGGGAGCTGTTTTTT. Encoded protein: CASGYGANTGELFF.

The chain uses TRBV19 and TRBJ2-3; 9 positions match TRBD2. From germline, CDR1 is LNHDA and CDR2 SQIVND (reference sequence). V shed 8 bases and J 7 bases; nucleotides not matched to a gene: 13. The CDR3 runs 15 residues. The CDR3: CASGSGDSGRYTQYF. For the CDR3, the DNA is TGTGCCAGTGGCTCGGGAGATAGCGGGAGATATACGCAGTATTTT.

The chain recombines TRBV14 with TRBJ2-1, with a weak D call TRBD2 (6 bases). This CDR3 comprises 15 residues. Trimming stripped 6 bases from V and 5 bases from J, with 17 bases between. CDR1 and CDR2 (germline): SGHDN, FVKESK. The CDR3 coding sequence is TGTGCCAGCAGTACAGGCGGGAACTTCAACAATGAGCAGTTCTTC. Protein product: CASSTGGNFNNEQFF.

The chain carries TRBV5-1 and TRBJ2-5; D unresolved. Trimming shortened V by 0 bases and J by 2 bases, and 8 bases separated the two germline ends. The CDR3 consists of 14 residues. Germline values: CDR1 SGHRS, CDR2 YFSETQ. The CDR3 sequence is CASSLATVQETQYF. The CDR3 bases are TGCGCCAGCAGCTTGGCCACAGTACAAGAGACCCAGTACTTC.

Worth noting for this clone: At one end the junction does not follow the germline gene, possibly because of a read error. The chain employs TRBV11-2 and TRBJ2-3; D perhaps matches TRBD1 (5 bases). The germline V gene has CDR1 SGHAT and CDR2 FQNNGV. This CDR3 is 15 amino acids long. The CDR3 reads CASSTRQFPTDTRYF. CDR3 coding DNA: TGTGCCAGCAGCACTCGACAGTTTCCCACAGATACGCGGTATTTT.

The V gene is TRBV19, the J gene TRBJ2-7; TRBD1 matches 7 bases. Trimming took 3 bases from V and 2 from J; bases not matched to a gene: 7. Per germline, CDR1 LNHDA and CDR2 SQIVND (reference sequence). The CDR3 totals 15 residues. CDR3 DNA sequence: TGTGCCAGTAGTATCCCAGGACAGGCGCCCTACGAGCAGTACTTC. It specifies CASSIPGQAPYEQYF.

This chain uses TRBV6-4 with TRBJ2-1; 12 bases are a match to TRBD2. V lost 3 bases, J lost 10 bases, and 7 bases stayed unmatched. The CDR3 is 15 amino acids. Germline loops: CDR1 MRHNA, CDR2 SNTAGT. The CDR3 is CASSDSSGGAWEQFF. The CDR3 DNA reads as TGTGCCAGCAGTGATTCTAGCGGGGGGGCCTGGGAGCAGTTCTTC.

This sequence joins TRBV6-1 and TRBJ1-2, with D unclear. The CDR3 is 14 amino acids. Germline V gives CDR1 MNHNS, CDR2 SASEGT. The ends were cut back, 8 bases at V and 1 base at J, with 14 bases in the middle. As DNA, the CDR3 is TGTGCCAGCTTACCGGGGAGCTTTAACTATGGCTACACCTTC. It encodes CASLPGSFNYGYTF.

The chain combines TRBV29-1 with TRBJ1-1; TRBD1 might be the D (5 bases). Germline CDR1 reads SQVTM; CDR2 reads ANQGSEA. This CDR3 contains 16 residues. The V and J ends lost 1 base and 4 bases respectively, with 19 bases between them. CDR3 loop: CSVEGTSPQVGTEAFF. For the CDR3, the DNA is TGCAGCGTTGAAGGTACCTCCCCACAGGTGGGCACTGAAGCTTTCTTT.

The chain combines TRBV9 with TRBJ1-3, with unresolved D. The germline gives CDR1 SGDLS, CDR2 YYNGEE. The CDR3 contains 15 residues. Trimming removed 0 bases at V and 0 bases at J, with 7 bases between. The CDR3 DNA reads as TGTGCCAGCAGCGTAGGCGGAAGCTCTGGAAACACCATATATTTT. Its protein is CASSVGGSSGNTIYF.

The chain carries TRBV28 and TRBJ2-3, with D perhaps matching TRBD2 (6 bases). Trimming cost V 4 bases and J 2 bases, with 16 bases left between them. Germline CDR1 and CDR2: MDHEN and SYDVKM. The CDR3 is made up of 16 amino acids. The CDR3: CASSSTGGWITDTQYF. CDR3 in DNA: TGTGCCAGCAGTTCTACTGGGGGGTGGATCACAGATACGCAGTATTTT.

J is TRBJ2-3 and V is TRBV2; weak D call: TRBD1 (6 bases). Trimming took off 8 bases at V and 7 bases at J, with 22 bases between the two ends. There are 15 residues in the CDR3. Germline values: CDR1 SNHLY, CDR2 FYNNEI. The CDR3 loop is CASFGAGAKRYTQYF. CDR3 nucleotide sequence: TGTGCCAGCTTTGGGGCAGGGGCGAAGCGGTATACGCAGTATTTT. Full variable domain (outside the CDR3, taken from reference TRBV2 and TRBJ2-3): EPEVTQTPSHQVTQMGQEVILRCVPISNHLYFYWYRQILGQKVEFLVSFYNNEISEKSEIFDDQFSVERPDGSNFTLKIRSTKLEDSAMYFCASFGAGAKRYTQYFGPGTRLTVL.

The J gene is TRBJ1-4, the V gene TRBV6-1; tentative D call: TRBD1 (5 bases). V was pared by 3 bases and J by 8 bases, with 16 bases between. The CDR3 is made up of 15 amino acids. Germline CDR1 MNHNS, CDR2 SASEGT. This chain's CDR3 is CASSEGFGGDEKLFF. The DNA of the CDR3 is TGTGCCAGCAGTGAGGGGTTTGGGGGGGACGAAAAACTGTTTTTT.

This chain connects TRBV27 to TRBJ2-1; 8 bases map to TRBD2. V lost 4 bases, J lost 4 bases, and 0 bases stayed unmatched. CDR1 is MNHEY, CDR2 SMNVEV, per germline (reference sequence). The CDR3 totals 13 residues. The CDR3 region is CASSSGGYNEQFF. The CDR3 DNA sequence: TGTGCCAGCAGTTCGGGAGGGTACAATGAGCAGTTCTTC.

The chain couples TRBV6-1 to TRBJ2-3, with 8 bases lining up with TRBD1. The trim removed 4 bases at V and 1 base at J, leaving 7 bases unmatched. CDR1 is MNHNS and CDR2 is SASEGT in the germline V gene. The CDR3 has 16 residues. The DNA for the CDR3 is TGTGCCAGCAGTGTCTCAGGGGGCACGGGCACAGATACGCAGTATTTT. Protein product: CASSVSGGTGTDTQYF.

This sequence joins TRBV15 and TRBJ2-1; 8 bases line up with TRBD1. CDR3 length: 16 amino acids. CDR1 LNHNV and CDR2 YYDKDF come from the germline V gene (reference sequence). J was trimmed by 6 bases and V by 7 bases; bases with no gene match: 14. CDR3 amino acids: CATTPIQGAGFNEQFF. CDR3 sequence (DNA): TGTGCCACCACCCCGATCCAGGGGGCAGGGTTCAATGAGCAGTTCTTC.

The chain recombines TRBV29-1 with TRBJ1-1, with 7 bases aligning to TRBD1. V lost 4 bases and J lost 11; bases outside the gene matches: 7. Per germline, CDR1 SQVTM and CDR2 ANQGSEA. This CDR3 is built from 11 residues. The CDR3 DNA sequence: TGCAGCGTTGTTACAGGGGAGGATGCTTTCTTT. It translates to CSVVTGEDAFF.

The rearrangement links TRBV19 to TRBJ2-1; tentatively, D is TRBD1 (6 bases). The CDR3 runs to 13 residues. V was shortened by 4 bases and J by 5 bases, with 9 bases between the two germline ends. Germline V gene lookup returns CDR1 LNHDA and CDR2 SQIVND (reference sequence). This CDR3 is CASSTTGNNEQFF. The DNA of the CDR3 is TGTGCCAGTAGTACCACAGGGAACAATGAGCAGTTCTTC.

This chain connects TRBV7-9 to TRBJ2-2; D uncertain. This CDR3 contains 15 residues. With 8 bases removed from V and 0 bases from J, the gap between germline ends came to 13 bases. Germline lookup yields CDR1 SEHNR and CDR2 FQNEAQ (reference sequence). CDR3 coding DNA: TGTGCCAGCCACCCAGACACCTCGAACACCGGGGAGCTGTTTTTT. Protein product: CASHPDTSNTGELFF.